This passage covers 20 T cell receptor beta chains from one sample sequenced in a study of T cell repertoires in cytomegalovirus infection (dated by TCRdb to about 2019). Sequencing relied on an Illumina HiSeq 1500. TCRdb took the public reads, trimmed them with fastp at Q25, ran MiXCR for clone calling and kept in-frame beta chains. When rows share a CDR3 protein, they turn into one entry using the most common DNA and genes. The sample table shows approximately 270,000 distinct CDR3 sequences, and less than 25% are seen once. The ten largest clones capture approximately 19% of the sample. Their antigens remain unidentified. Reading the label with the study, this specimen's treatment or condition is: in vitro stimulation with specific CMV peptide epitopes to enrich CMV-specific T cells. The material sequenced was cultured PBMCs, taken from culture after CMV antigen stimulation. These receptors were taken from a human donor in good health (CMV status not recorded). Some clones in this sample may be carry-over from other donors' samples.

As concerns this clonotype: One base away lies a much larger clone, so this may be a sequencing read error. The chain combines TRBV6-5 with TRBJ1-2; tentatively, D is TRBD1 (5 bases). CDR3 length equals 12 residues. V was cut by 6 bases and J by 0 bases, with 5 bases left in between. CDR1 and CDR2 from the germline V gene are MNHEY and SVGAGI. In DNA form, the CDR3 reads TGTGCCAGCAGCAGGGCTAACTATGGCTACACCTTC. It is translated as CASSRANYGYTF.

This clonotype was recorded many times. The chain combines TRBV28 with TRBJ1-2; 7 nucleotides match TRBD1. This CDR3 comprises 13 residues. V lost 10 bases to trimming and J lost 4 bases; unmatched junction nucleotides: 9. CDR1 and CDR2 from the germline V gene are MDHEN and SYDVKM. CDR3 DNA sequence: TGTGCCATCCCAGACAGGGAGCGCTATGGCTACACCTTC. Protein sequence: CAIPDRERYGYTF.

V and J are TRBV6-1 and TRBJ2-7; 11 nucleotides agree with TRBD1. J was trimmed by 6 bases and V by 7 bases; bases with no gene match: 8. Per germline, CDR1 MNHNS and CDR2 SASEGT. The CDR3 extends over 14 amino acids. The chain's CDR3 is CASTHPDRGLEQYF. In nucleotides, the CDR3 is TGTGCCAGCACTCATCCGGACAGGGGGCTCGAGCAGTACTTC.

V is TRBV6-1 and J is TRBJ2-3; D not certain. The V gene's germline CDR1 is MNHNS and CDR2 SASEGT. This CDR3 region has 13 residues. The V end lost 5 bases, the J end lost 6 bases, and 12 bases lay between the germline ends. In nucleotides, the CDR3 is TGTGCCAGCAGTCCCTCTAGAACCGATACGCAGTATTTT. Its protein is CASSPSRTDTQYF.

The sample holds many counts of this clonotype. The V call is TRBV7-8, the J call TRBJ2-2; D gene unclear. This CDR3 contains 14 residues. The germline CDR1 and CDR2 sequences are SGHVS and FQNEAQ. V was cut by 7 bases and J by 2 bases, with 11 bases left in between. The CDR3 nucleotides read TGTGCCAGCAAACCAGCGACCAACACCGGGGAGCTGTTTTTT. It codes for CASKPATNTGELFF.

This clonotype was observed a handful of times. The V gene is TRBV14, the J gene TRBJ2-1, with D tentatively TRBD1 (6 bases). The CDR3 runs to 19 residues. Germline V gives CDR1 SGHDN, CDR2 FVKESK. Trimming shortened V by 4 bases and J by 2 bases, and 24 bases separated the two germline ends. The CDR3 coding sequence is TGTGCCAGCAGCCGGGGGCGAGCTAGGGGTTTTTTCGCCTACAATGAGCAGTTCTTC. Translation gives CASSRGRARGFFAYNEQFF.

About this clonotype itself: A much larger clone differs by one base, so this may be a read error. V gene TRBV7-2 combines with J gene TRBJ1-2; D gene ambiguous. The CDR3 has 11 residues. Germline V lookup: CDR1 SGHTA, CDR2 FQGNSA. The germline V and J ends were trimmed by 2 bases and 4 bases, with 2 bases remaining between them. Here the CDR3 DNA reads TGTGCCAGCAGCTTATTCTATGGCTACACCTTC. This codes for CASSLFYGYTF. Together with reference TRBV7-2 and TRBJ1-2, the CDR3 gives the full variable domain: GAGVSQSPSNKVTEKGKDVELRCDPISGHTALYWYRQSLGQGLEFLIYFQGNSAPDKSGLPSDRFSAERTGGSVSTLTIQRTQQEDSAVYLCASSLFYGYTFGSGTRLTVV.

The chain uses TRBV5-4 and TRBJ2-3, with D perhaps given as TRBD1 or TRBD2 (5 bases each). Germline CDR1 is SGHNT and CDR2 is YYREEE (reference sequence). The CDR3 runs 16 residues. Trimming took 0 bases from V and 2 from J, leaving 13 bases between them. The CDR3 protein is CASSLGGAGPTDTQYF. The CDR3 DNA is TGTGCCAGCAGCTTGGGAGGGGCCGGACCCACAGATACGCAGTATTTT.

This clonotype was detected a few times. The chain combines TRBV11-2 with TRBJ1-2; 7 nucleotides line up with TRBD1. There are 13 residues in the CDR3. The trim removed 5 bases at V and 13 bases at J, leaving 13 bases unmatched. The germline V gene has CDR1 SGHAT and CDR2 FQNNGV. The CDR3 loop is CASSPQRTGGATF. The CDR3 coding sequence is TGTGCCAGCAGCCCCCAGAGGACAGGAGGGGCCACCTTC.

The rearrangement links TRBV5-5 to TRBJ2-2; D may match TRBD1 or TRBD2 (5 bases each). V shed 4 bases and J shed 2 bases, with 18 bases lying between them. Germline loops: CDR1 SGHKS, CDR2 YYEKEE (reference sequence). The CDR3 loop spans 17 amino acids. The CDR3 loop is CASSERSGTLNTGELFF. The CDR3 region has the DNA TGTGCCAGCAGCGAAAGATCGGGGACCCTTAACACCGGGGAGCTGTTTTTT.

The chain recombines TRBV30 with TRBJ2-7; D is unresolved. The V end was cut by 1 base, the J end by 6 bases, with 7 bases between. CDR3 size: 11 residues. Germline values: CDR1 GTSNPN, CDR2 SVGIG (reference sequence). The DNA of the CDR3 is TGTGCCTGGAGTGGACCGGGCGAGCAGTACTTC. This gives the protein CAWSGPGEQYF.

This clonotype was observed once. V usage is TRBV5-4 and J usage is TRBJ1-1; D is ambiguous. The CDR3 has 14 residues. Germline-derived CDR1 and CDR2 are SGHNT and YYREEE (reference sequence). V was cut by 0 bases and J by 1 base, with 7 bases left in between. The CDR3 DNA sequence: TGTGCCAGCAGCTTGGGAGGGAGGAACACTGAAGCTTTCTTT. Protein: CASSLGGRNTEAFF. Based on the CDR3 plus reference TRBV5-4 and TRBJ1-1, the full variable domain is ETGVTQSPTHLIKTRGQQVTLRCSSQSGHNTVSWYQQALGQGPQFIFQYYREEENGRGNFPPRFSGLQFPNYSSELNVNALELDDSALYLCASSLGGRNTEAFFGQGTRLTVV.

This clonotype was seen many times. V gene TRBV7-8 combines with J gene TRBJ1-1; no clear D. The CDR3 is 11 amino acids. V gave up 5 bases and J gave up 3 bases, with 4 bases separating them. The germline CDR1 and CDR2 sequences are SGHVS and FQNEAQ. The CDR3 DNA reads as TGTGCCAGCAGCGTAGACACTGAAGCTTTCTTT. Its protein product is CASSVDTEAFF.

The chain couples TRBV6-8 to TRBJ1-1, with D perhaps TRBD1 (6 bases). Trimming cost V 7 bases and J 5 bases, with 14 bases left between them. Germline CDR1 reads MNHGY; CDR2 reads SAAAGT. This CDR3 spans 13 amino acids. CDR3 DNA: TGTGCCAGCACTCTACAGGGTTCGACTGAAGCTTTCTTT. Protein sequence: CASTLQGSTEAFF.

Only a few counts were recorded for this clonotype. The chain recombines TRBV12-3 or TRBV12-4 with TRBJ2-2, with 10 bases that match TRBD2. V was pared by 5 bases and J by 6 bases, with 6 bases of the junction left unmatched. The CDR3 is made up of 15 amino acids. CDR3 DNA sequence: TGTGCCAGCAGTCCTAGCGGGAGTAGCGCCGGGGAGCTGTTTTTT. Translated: CASSPSGSSAGELFF.

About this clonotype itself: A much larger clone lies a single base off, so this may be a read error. CDR3 sequence reads: CASSPTASGRTHEQFF. The CDR3 DNA sequence: TGTGCCAGCAGCCCCACTGCCAGCGGGAGGACCCATGAGCAGTTCTTC. This chain links TRBV7-3 with TRBJ2-1; 9 bases are a match to TRBD2. CDR1 and CDR2 from the germline V gene are SGHTA and FQGTGA. The V and J ends lost 5 bases and 8 bases, in that order; junction bases with no gene match: 13. The CDR3 sequence is 16 residues long.

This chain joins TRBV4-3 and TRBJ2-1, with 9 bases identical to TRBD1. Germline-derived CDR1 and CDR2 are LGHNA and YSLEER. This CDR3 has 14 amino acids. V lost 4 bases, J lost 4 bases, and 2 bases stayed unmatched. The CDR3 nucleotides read TGCGCCAGCAGCCGAGGACAGGGGTACAATGAGCAGTTCTTC. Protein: CASSRGQGYNEQFF.

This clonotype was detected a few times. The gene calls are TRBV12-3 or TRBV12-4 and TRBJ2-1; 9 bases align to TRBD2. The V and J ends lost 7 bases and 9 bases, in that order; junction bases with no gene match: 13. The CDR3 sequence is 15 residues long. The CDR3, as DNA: TGTGCCAGCAAAATTAGCGGGAGTTCGGGCATTGAGCAGTTCTTC. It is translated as CASKISGSSGIEQFF.

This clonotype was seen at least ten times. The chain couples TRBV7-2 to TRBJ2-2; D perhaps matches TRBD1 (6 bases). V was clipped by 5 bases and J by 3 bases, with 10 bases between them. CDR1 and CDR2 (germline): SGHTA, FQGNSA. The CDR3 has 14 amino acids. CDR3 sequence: CASSPGQYTGELFF. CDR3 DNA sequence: TGTGCCAGCAGCCCGGGACAATACACCGGGGAGCTGTTTTTT.

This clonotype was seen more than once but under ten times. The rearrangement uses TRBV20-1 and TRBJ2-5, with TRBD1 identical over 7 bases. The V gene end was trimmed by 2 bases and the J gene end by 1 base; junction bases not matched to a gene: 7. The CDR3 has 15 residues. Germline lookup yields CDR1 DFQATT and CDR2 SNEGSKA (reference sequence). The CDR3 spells CSARKGTDIQETQYF. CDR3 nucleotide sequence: TGCAGTGCTAGAAAAGGGACAGACATCCAAGAGACCCAGTACTTC.